The text below deals with one T cell receptor (beta chain). The target of this receptor is not known. Base-call qualities are not available, and no considerably larger clone is one nucleotide away. This record comes from a study of blood T cells in healthy people across ages (dated by TCRdb to the mid-2010s). For the wider study: Template switching captured roughly one uniquely barcoded TCR beta cDNA molecule per two T cells in model experiments. Using deep sequencing normalized with unique cDNA molecular identifiers, the study measured how TCR beta repertoire diversity changes with age. Two additional independent replicas of 1 million unique cDNA reads from the same blood draw were analyzed for two donors (one aged 18 to 30 and one aged 80 or older). Four age groups were formed from the donors: young (average around 15 years), middle-aged (around 37), aged (more than 55) and long-lived (82). To avoid experimental bias, donors of different ages were distributed randomly across sequencing lanes. Overall results and qualifications from the work: Because donor CMV infection status was unknown, age-related changes in expanded clonotypes were potentially confounded. Estimates of total diversity from one million sequenced T cells were regarded as lower bounds and underestimates. A strong correlation was found between observed TCR beta diversity and the percentage of naive T cells measured by flow cytometry. Compared with the aged group, the long-lived group had more naive CD4+ T cells, fewer expanded clones and increased TCR diversity, suggesting age selection. Bulk unsorted PBMC profiling prevented conclusive comparison of naive and antigen-experienced compartments. Observed TCR beta diversity per million T cells fell roughly linearly with age, and a significant reduction was already apparent by age about 38.

The library relied on 5' RACE. Sequencing took place on an Illumina HiSeq 2500. The second PCR ran for roughly 6 to 11 cycles and used a J-beta primer mix along with a sample-barcoded 5' primer. A template-switch 5' adaptor carrying 12 random nucleotides introduced a unique molecular identifier onto each TCR beta cDNA molecule. Each sample yielded at least 3 million CDR3-containing paired-end reads. All of the RNA was converted into first-strand cDNA using the Mint cDNA synthesis kit, with a TRBC-specific oligonucleotide serving as the primer. Following uracil-DNA glycosylase treatment, all cDNA underwent a first 18-cycle PCR with the universal primers M1SS and BC2_uni_R. The paper's data handling went like this. Each sample was normalized by randomly selecting 1 million high-quality reads, each carrying a distinct molecular identifier. Instead of being binned into consensus sequences, reads that shared molecular identifiers were thrown out. CDR3 identification, clonotype clustering and error correction used MiTCR with a Q25 quality threshold and the strictest error-elimination algorithm. A nonparametric unseen species model with Euler transformation was used to estimate lower-bound total TCR beta diversity. Starting from the raw public reads, TCRdb applied fastp trimming at Q25, assembled clones with MiXCR and retained in-frame beta chains. One record per CDR3 amino acid sequence lists the most common genes and DNA. What appears here as the V and J calls and clone size reflects TCRdb's work, not the paper's. Present in this sample are under 850,000 distinct CDR3 sequences, under 40% of which were seen just once. The ten largest make up 10% to 15% of the sample.

The CDR3 goes from the cysteine to the phenylalanine over 18 residues. The sequence is cut down to CDR3 DNA, 54 bases in frame from base 1. The germline V gene supplies CDR1 KGHDR and CDR2 SFDVKD. The V and J ends are trimmed by 4 bases and 7 bases, leaving 25 bases between them. Systemically healthy Caucasian individuals from Russia, 35 to 50 in total and aged roughly 6 to 95 years, were included as donors. About 9.6 milliliters of peripheral blood were collected from each donor into EDTA-treated Vacutainer tubes. PBMCs were isolated by Ficoll-Paque density-gradient centrifugation, with at least 6.5 million obtained per sample. Trizol reagent was used to extract total RNA from PBMCs, with at least 5 micrograms per sample. The percentages of naive CD45RAhigh/CD27high T cells were determined by flow cytometry on a PBMC aliquot from every donor.

Material for sequencing was blood. This clonotype originated in a man between 18 and 35 years old in good health. The sequence joins TRBV24-1 to TRBJ2-1; the D region possibly corresponds to TRBD1 (6 bases align). The encoded CDR3 is CATSDPAGGSGTGNEQFF. The nucleotide sequence reads TGTGCCACCAGTGACCCAGCTGGGGGCTCGGGTACGGGAAATGAGCAGTTCTTC.